The 24 T cell receptor beta chains in this list originate from one sample, sequenced in a study of OX40 agonist ivuxolimab in advanced cancers. Data came from immunoSEQ multiplex PCR; TCRdb stores just in-frame clones and leaves some out. The sample lists 50,000 or so clones, roughly 89% seen once, with 4.6% in the top ten. The sample here was CD4+ or CD8+ T cells sorted from blood, taken in a trial of the OX40 agonist ivuxolimab. The receptors were gathered from an adult with an advanced solid tumor such as melanoma, head and neck, liver or kidney cancer.

J is TRBJ1-3 and V is TRBV19, with 7 bases that match TRBD1. Germline CDR1 LNHDA, CDR2 SQIVND (reference sequence). The CDR3 length is 14 residues. Losses at the gene ends were 3 bases for V and 3 bases for J; bases not matched to a gene: 2. The CDR3 reads CASSIDRDGNTIYF. CDR3 in DNA: TGTGCCAGTAGTATCGACAGGGATGGAAACACCATATATTTT.

This sequence joins TRBV9 and TRBJ2-7, with 11 nucleotides matching TRBD2. V gave up 3 bases and J gave up 4 bases; unmatched junction bases: 6. The CDR3 loop spans 15 amino acids. CDR1 is SGDLS and CDR2 is YYNGEE in the germline V gene. CDR3 sequence (DNA): TGTGCCAGCAGCGCCGAACTAGCGGGGGTTTACGAGCAGTACTTC. Its protein product is CASSAELAGVYEQYF. The full variable domain, completed using reference TRBV9 and TRBJ2-7, is DSGVTQTPKHLITATGQRVTLRCSPRSGDLSVYWYQQSLDQGLQFLIQYYNGEERAKGNILERFSAQQFPDLHSELNLSSLELGDSALYFCASSAELAGVYEQYFGPGTRLTVT.

V is TRBV4-2 and J is TRBJ1-5, with D uncertain. CDR1 and CDR2 from the germline V gene are LGHNA and YNFKEQ. V was shortened by 0 bases and J by 3 bases, with 9 bases between the two germline ends. The CDR3 length is 15 residues. The CDR3 loop reads CASSQETGNNQPQHF. In DNA form, the CDR3 reads TGTGCCAGCAGCCAAGAAACGGGTAACAATCAGCCCCAGCATTTT.

This clone has more than one count but fewer than ten. The chain joins TRBV29-1 to TRBJ2-1, with D possibly being TRBD2 (6 bases). With 4 bases removed from V and 8 bases from J, the gap between germline ends came to 18 bases. CDR3 size: 14 residues. CDR1 is SQVTM and CDR2 is ANQGSEA in the germline V gene. This CDR3 is CSVGFRGGLDEQFF. DNA of the CDR3: TGCAGCGTTGGGTTTAGGGGAGGCTTAGATGAGCAGTTCTTC.

This rearrangement joins TRBV7-3 to TRBJ2-3, with TRBD2 as a possible D gene (5 bases). Per germline, CDR1 SGHTA and CDR2 FQGTGA. Trimming left V 2 bases short and J 4 bases short, with 7 bases between. The CDR3 extends over 13 amino acids. CDR3 DNA sequence: TGTGCCAGCAGCTTATTCGGGGCAGATACGCAGTATTTT. Residues: CASSLFGADTQYF.

The chain uses TRBV4-1 and TRBJ1-4; 10 bases match TRBD1. Germline assignment: CDR1 MGHRA and CDR2 YSYEKL. Unmatched junction bases numbered 3, after V lost 0 bases and J lost 8 bases. The CDR3 loop spans 15 amino acids. The CDR3 DNA sequence: TGCGCCAGCAGCCAAGAGGGACAGGGGAACGAAAAACTGTTTTTT. Translation: CASSQEGQGNEKLFF.

The genes are TRBV27 and TRBJ2-3; D may be TRBD2 (5 bases). V shed 8 bases and J shed 0 bases, with 15 bases lying between them. CDR1 is MNHEY, CDR2 SMNVEV, per germline (reference sequence). CDR3 length: 15 amino acids. The CDR3: CASSKEEPSTDTQYF. CDR3 nucleotides: TGTGCCAGCTCCAAGGAGGAGCCTAGCACAGATACGCAGTATTTT.

The chain has TRBV28 and TRBJ1-5; TRBD1 matches 9 bases. This CDR3 spans 17 amino acids. Per the germline V gene, CDR1 is MDHEN and CDR2 is SYDVKM. V lost 6 bases to trimming and J lost 3 bases; unmatched junction nucleotides: 12. The DNA for the CDR3 is TGTGCCAGCAGCAAACGCCTCGGACAGGGGATCAATCAGCCCCAGCATTTT. Its translation: CASSKRLGQGINQPQHF.

The genes are TRBV2 and TRBJ1-6; a weak D match, TRBD1 (5 bases). CDR3 length: 17 amino acids. Trimming cost V 7 bases and J 4 bases, with 20 bases left between them. Germline V lookup: CDR1 SNHLY, CDR2 FYNNEI. The CDR3 reads CASTRRNRNVYNSPLHF. The CDR3 bases are TGTGCCAGCACAAGGCGGAACAGGAATGTTTATAATTCACCCCTCCACTTT.

The V gene is TRBV13, the J gene TRBJ2-3, with D perhaps TRBD1 (5 bases). The CDR3 runs 17 residues. Trimming took off 5 bases at V and 1 base at J, with 19 bases between the two ends. CDR1 is PRHDT, CDR2 FYEKMQ, per germline (reference sequence). CDR3 sequence: CASSPNRNSWGTDTQYF. CDR3 in DNA: TGTGCCAGCAGCCCAAACAGGAATTCCTGGGGCACAGATACGCAGTATTTT.

The chain uses TRBV5-5 and TRBJ2-3; D is possibly TRBD1 or TRBD2 (5 bases each). CDR1 SGHKS and CDR2 YYEKEE come from the germline V gene (reference sequence). The V end lost 3 bases, the J end lost 2 bases, and 10 bases lay between the germline ends. The CDR3 is 14 amino acids. The CDR3 reads CASSSGGATDTQYF. The CDR3 nucleotides read TGTGCCAGCAGCTCTGGGGGTGCCACAGATACGCAGTATTTT.

This clone was detected a few times. The chain carries TRBV19 and TRBJ1-5; no firm D call. Germline CDR1 LNHDA, CDR2 SQIVND (reference sequence). V lost 4 bases and J lost 3, with 7 bases in between. The length of the CDR3 is 13 residues. The CDR3 DNA is TGTGCCAGTAGTAGGGAGCACAATCAGCCCCAGCATTTT. Protein product: CASSREHNQPQHF.

The chain carries TRBV29-1 and TRBJ2-2; no clear D. The germline V and J ends were trimmed by 7 bases and 3 bases, with 9 bases remaining between them. The CDR3 totals 12 residues. Per the germline V gene, CDR1 is SQVTM and CDR2 is ANQGSEA. CDR3 sequence reads: CSGATYTGELFF. CDR3 coding DNA: TGCAGCGGGGCAACTTACACCGGGGAGCTGTTTTTT.

The sample holds one count of this clone. The V and J genes are TRBV28 and TRBJ1-2; 7 bases are a match to TRBD1. Germline lookup yields CDR1 MDHEN and CDR2 SYDVKM. V dropped 3 bases and J dropped 6; count of bases not matched to a gene: 7. The CDR3 is 14 residues long. CDR3 amino acids: CASSFFQGGNGYTF. As DNA, the CDR3 is TGTGCCAGCAGTTTTTTTCAGGGGGGGAATGGCTACACCTTC.

The chain is built from TRBV28 and TRBJ1-6; no reliable D call. CDR3 length: 15 residues. Trimming removed 3 bases from V and 0 bases from J, with 6 bases in between. Germline V CDR1 and CDR2: MDHEN, SYDVKM. CDR3 coding DNA: TGTGCCAGCAGTTTGTGGAGCTCCTATAATTCACCCCTCCACTTT. Translation gives CASSLWSSYNSPLHF.

The rearrangement uses TRBV7-9 and TRBJ2-7; D is undetermined. Germline V lookup: CDR1 SEHNR, CDR2 FQNEAQ (reference sequence). CDR3 length: 13 amino acids. V lost 1 base, J lost 6 bases, and 10 bases lay in between. DNA of the CDR3: TGTGCCAGCAGCTTAGAAGCGAAGGGCGAGCAGTACTTC. Its protein product is CASSLEAKGEQYF.

The chain couples TRBV19 to TRBJ2-2; 8 bases are shared with TRBD2. The ends lost 8 bases at V and 1 base at J; junction bases unmatched: 12. Per germline, CDR1 LNHDA and CDR2 SQIVND (reference sequence). This CDR3 spans 17 amino acids. CDR3 protein: CASPPKERGWNTGELFF. The CDR3 region has the DNA TGTGCCAGTCCCCCCAAGGAGCGGGGGTGGAACACCGGGGAGCTGTTTTTT. The whole variable domain, filled in from reference TRBV19 and TRBJ2-2, reads DGGITQSPKYLFRKEGQNVTLSCEQNLNHDAMYWYRQDPGQGLRLIYYSQIVNDFQKGDIAEGYSVSREKKESFPLTVTSAQKNPTAFYLCASPPKERGWNTGELFFGEGSRLTVL.

The chain couples TRBV27 to TRBJ1-1; D is ambiguous. The CDR3 extends over 13 amino acids. The ends were cut back, 3 bases at V and 5 bases at J, with 10 bases in the middle. CDR1 and CDR2 from the germline V gene are MNHEY and SMNVEV (reference sequence). The CDR3 DNA is TGTGCCAGCAGTTTCGGAGCCAGAACTGAAGCTTTCTTT. Translating it yields CASSFGARTEAFF.

This chain connects TRBV4-1 to TRBJ2-3, with TRBD2 matching over 15 bases. The germline gives CDR1 MGHRA, CDR2 YSYEKL. After removal of 8 bases from V and 4 bases from J, the junction contained 10 bases not matched to a gene. The CDR3 consists of 17 residues. The CDR3 coding sequence is TGCGCCAGCGCCTTGGGACTAGCGGGAGGTTTTTCAGATACGCAGTATTTT. It specifies CASALGLAGGFSDTQYF.

The V gene is TRBV12-5, the J gene TRBJ1-3; tentative D call: TRBD1 (6 bases). V was trimmed by 9 bases and J by 0 bases, leaving 9 bases between them. The CDR3 sequence is 13 residues long. Looked up from germline, CDR1 is LGHNT and CDR2 is FRNRAP. The CDR3: CASAGDSGNTIYF. CDR3 in DNA: TGTGCTAGCGCAGGGGACTCTGGAAACACCATATATTTT. Combining the CDR3 with reference TRBV12-5 and TRBJ1-3 gives the whole variable domain DARVTQTPRHKVTEMGQEVTMRCQPILGHNTVFWYRQTMMQGLELLAYFRNRAPLDDSGMPKDRFSAEMPDATLATLKIQPSEPRDSAVYFCASAGDSGNTIYFGEGSWLTVV.

This chain joins TRBV6-6 and TRBJ2-5; the match to TRBD2 covers 7 bases. With 5 bases clipped from V and 5 bases from J, the junction kept 5 bases outside the gene matches. This CDR3 has 13 residues. Germline V gene sequence: CDR1 MNHNY, CDR2 SVGAGI (reference sequence). CDR3 in amino acids: CASSTGGGETQYF. CDR3 DNA: TGTGCCAGCAGTACGGGGGGTGGGGAGACCCAGTACTTC.

The chain recombines TRBV7-3 with TRBJ2-7; TRBD1 matches at 7 bases. The CDR3 has 15 amino acids. The V gene's germline CDR1 is SGHTA and CDR2 FQGTGA. J was trimmed by 2 bases and V by 5 bases; bases with no gene match: 9. CDR3 in DNA: TGTGCCAGCAGCGAAAGTCAGGGGGTAACCTACGAGCAGTACTTC. Amino acid sequence: CASSESQGVTYEQYF.

The chain carries TRBV7-9 and TRBJ1-2; perhaps TRBD1 as D (5 bases). The CDR3 is made up of 12 amino acids. Trimming left V 3 bases short and J 8 bases short, with 10 bases between. The germline gives CDR1 SEHNR, CDR2 FQNEAQ (reference sequence). The CDR3, as DNA: TGTGCCAGCAGCTTTCCGGGGCGCGGCTACACCTTC. Translated: CASSFPGRGYTF.

This rearrangement joins TRBV2 to TRBJ1-1; possible D gene TRBD1, 6 bases. V lost 5 bases, J lost 1 base, and 11 bases lay in between. Per the germline V gene, CDR1 is SNHLY and CDR2 is FYNNEI. The CDR3 has 14 amino acids. The CDR3 here is CASSIQDRNTEAFF. CDR3 sequence (DNA): TGTGCCAGCAGTATACAGGACAGGAACACTGAAGCTTTCTTT.